Listed below are T cell receptor beta chains from one sample, sequenced in a study of blood T cell repertoires in COVID-19. Using immunoSEQ multiplex PCR, the repertoire was profiled, and TCRdb retains in-frame clones only, with some absent. Of roughly 68,000 clones listed, roughly 85% were seen once; the top ten hold roughly 43%. The specimen was peripheral blood. The receptors come from a woman aged 55-75 years with COVID-19, enrolled during active disease. The CDR3 runs from the conserved cysteine through the conserved F or W. A D gene is named only where the DNA matches it firmly. Size tells how often a clone was seen (once, few, many) or the class of an expanded clone, and some rows leave it out.

abundance: NA; v_gene: TRBV19; d_gene: TRBD1; j_gene: TRBJ1-1; CDR3nt: TGTGCCAGTAGTACTTCCGGGACAGGGAGGACTGAAGCTTTCTTT; CDR3aa: CASSTSGTGRTEAFF
abundance: NA; v_gene: TRBV28; d_gene: NA; j_gene: TRBJ1-4; CDR3nt: TGTGCCAGCAGTTTAGGGGGCGGCGGGGAAAAACTGTTTTTT; CDR3aa: CASSLGGGGEKLFF
abundance: NA; v_gene: TRBV30; d_gene: NA; j_gene: TRBJ1-6; CDR3nt: TGTGCCTGGAGTCCCGGACAGTATAATTCACCCCTCCACTTT; CDR3aa: CAWSPGQYNSPLHF
abundance: NA; v_gene: TRBV10-3; d_gene: NA; j_gene: TRBJ2-2; CDR3nt: TGTGCCATCAGTGAGCGAGGTAGCCCCACCGGGGAGCTGTTTTTT; CDR3aa: CAISERGSPTGELFF
abundance: once; v_gene: TRBV28; d_gene: NA; j_gene: TRBJ2-6; CDR3nt: TGTGCCAGCAGTCCCCCCTGGACTGGTGGGGCCAACGTCCTGACTTTC; CDR3aa: CASSPPWTGGANVLTF
abundance: once; v_gene: TRBV21-1; d_gene: NA; j_gene: TRBJ1-5; CDR3nt: TGTGCCAGCAGCAAATTTCCTAAGGGGGGCAATCAGCCCCAGCATTTT; CDR3aa: CASSKFPKGGNQPQHF
abundance: NA; v_gene: TRBV5-4; d_gene: TRBD1; j_gene: TRBJ1-6; CDR3nt: TGTGCCAGCAGCCTTACAAGGACAGGGGGTTACTCCTATAATTCACCCCTCCACTTT; CDR3aa: CASSLTRTGGYSYNSPLHF
abundance: NA; v_gene: TRBV7-2; d_gene: NA; j_gene: TRBJ1-3; CDR3nt: TGTGCCAGCAGCCCAAACAGGGACCGCTCTGGAAACACCATATATTTT; CDR3aa: CASSPNRDRSGNTIYF
abundance: NA; v_gene: TRBV7-9; d_gene: NA; j_gene: TRBJ2-5; CDR3nt: TGTGCCAGCAGCCTGAGGGCGGAGACCCAGTACTTC; CDR3aa: CASSLRAETQYF
abundance: NA; v_gene: TRBV6-2/TRBV6-3; d_gene: NA; j_gene: TRBJ1-1; CDR3nt: TGTGCCAGCAGCGCCCCTTGGGGGGTGTGGACTGAAGCTTTCTTT; CDR3aa: CASSAPWGVWTEAFF
abundance: NA; v_gene: TRBV7-8; d_gene: NA; j_gene: TRBJ1-2; CDR3nt: TGTGCCAGCAGCTTAGGCGCTTTTATTGGCTACACCTTC; CDR3aa: CASSLGAFIGYTF
abundance: NA; v_gene: TRBV7-2; d_gene: NA; j_gene: TRBJ2-1; CDR3nt: TGTGCCAGCAGCCCCGGTTACAATGAGCAGTTCTTC; CDR3aa: CASSPGYNEQFF
abundance: once; v_gene: TRBV27; d_gene: NA; j_gene: TRBJ2-7; CDR3nt: TGTGCCAGCACCCCGCGGAGGAGCTCCTACGAGCAGTACTTC; CDR3aa: CASTPRRSSYEQYF
abundance: NA; v_gene: TRBV30; d_gene: NA; j_gene: TRBJ2-7; CDR3nt: TGTGCCTGGTCCGACAGTACCTACGAGCAGTACTTC; CDR3aa: CAWSDSTYEQYF
abundance: NA; v_gene: TRBV21-1; d_gene: NA; j_gene: TRBJ1-5; CDR3nt: TGTGCCAGCACCTCAGAGGGCTGGGGACCAGGGGGTAGAGCTTATTGCAATCAGCCCCAGCATTTT; CDR3aa: CASTSEGWGPGGRAYCNQPQHF
abundance: NA; v_gene: TRBV7-2; d_gene: TRBD2; j_gene: TRBJ2-1; CDR3nt: TGTGCCAGCAGCTTAGCTCCGGGACTAGCGGGTTACAATGAGCAGTTCTTC; CDR3aa: CASSLAPGLAGYNEQFF
abundance: NA; v_gene: TRBV27; d_gene: NA; j_gene: TRBJ1-5; CDR3nt: TGTGCCAGCAGTGCACAGACAAAGCAGCCCCAGCATTTT; CDR3aa: CASSAQTKQPQHF
abundance: NA; v_gene: TRBV5-1; d_gene: TRBD2; j_gene: TRBJ2-5; CDR3nt: TGCGCCAGCAGCAGAACTAGCGGGGGGAATCAGGAGACCCAGTACTTC; CDR3aa: CASSRTSGGNQETQYF
abundance: NA; v_gene: TRBV6-5; d_gene: NA; j_gene: TRBJ1-5; CDR3nt: TGTGCCAGCCAGAGGGACTGGAGTCAGCCCCAGCATTTT; CDR3aa: CASQRDWSQPQHF
abundance: NA; v_gene: TRBV27; d_gene: NA; j_gene: TRBJ1-1; CDR3nt: TGTGCCAGCAGTTTATCCACGGTAGCTGAAGCTTTCTTT; CDR3aa: CASSLSTVAEAFF
abundance: NA; v_gene: TRBV10-3; d_gene: TRBD1; j_gene: TRBJ2-5; CDR3nt: TGTGCCATCAGACAGGGGGCGCGGGGGGAGACCCAGTACTTC; CDR3aa: CAIRQGARGETQYF
abundance: NA; v_gene: TRBV5-6; d_gene: TRBD1; j_gene: TRBJ1-5; CDR3nt: TGTGCCAGCAGCTTTACAGGGGACAATCAGCCCCAGCATTTT; CDR3aa: CASSFTGDNQPQHF
abundance: NA; v_gene: TRBV24-1; d_gene: NA; j_gene: TRBJ2-2; CDR3nt: TGTGCCACCAGTGACCGGACAGCTGTCCCAGCCGGGGAGCTGTTTTTT; CDR3aa: CATSDRTAVPAGELFF
abundance: NA; v_gene: TRBV7-2; d_gene: TRBD1; j_gene: TRBJ1-2; CDR3nt: TGTGCCAGCAGCTTAGCGACAGGGGGTTATGGCTACACCTTC; CDR3aa: CASSLATGGYGYTF
abundance: NA; v_gene: TRBV6-2/TRBV6-3; d_gene: TRBD1; j_gene: TRBJ2-7; CDR3nt: TGTGCCAGCAGTTACACGGGACAGCTCTACGAGCAGTACTTC; CDR3aa: CASSYTGQLYEQYF
abundance: NA; v_gene: TRBV30; d_gene: NA; j_gene: TRBJ1-4; CDR3nt: TGTGCCTGGAGCGAAGCAGGAAAACTGTTTTTT; CDR3aa: CAWSEAGKLFF
abundance: NA; v_gene: TRBV28; d_gene: NA; j_gene: TRBJ1-1; CDR3nt: TGTGCCAGCAGCCCCCTGAGGTTGAACACTGAAGCTTTCTTT; CDR3aa: CASSPLRLNTEAFF
abundance: NA; v_gene: TRBV7-8; d_gene: NA; j_gene: TRBJ1-2; CDR3nt: TGTGCCAGCAGCTCCCGGGAGGGGTGGAACTATGGCTACACCTTC; CDR3aa: CASSSREGWNYGYTF
abundance: NA; v_gene: TRBV7-2; d_gene: TRBD2; j_gene: TRBJ2-7; CDR3nt: TGTGCCAGCAGCCAAACTAGCGGGGTATTCGAGCAGTACTTC; CDR3aa: CASSQTSGVFEQYF
abundance: NA; v_gene: TRBV19; d_gene: TRBD2; j_gene: TRBJ2-1; CDR3nt: TGTGCCAGTAGTATAGTGGGGACTAGCGGGAGTGAGCAGTTCTTC; CDR3aa: CASSIVGTSGSEQFF
abundance: NA; v_gene: TRBV7-9; d_gene: TRBD1; j_gene: TRBJ2-6; CDR3nt: TGTGCCAGCGGACAGGGGGGCTCTGGGGCCAACGTCCTGACTTTC; CDR3aa: CASGQGGSGANVLTF